The 23 T cell receptor beta chains below come from one sample, sequenced in a study of tumor-infiltrating lymphocytes in primary liver carcinoma. The authors made TCR beta cDNA from around 500 ng total RNA with a constant-region primer. For TCR beta, libraries were produced by three nested multiplex PCR rounds using slightly modified ARM-PCR. Researchers ran the first two PCR rounds for roughly 11 cycles each with TRBV1-TRBV30 forward primers and a C-beta reverse primer. TCRdb re-called the multiplex PCR reads with MiXCR, one entry per CDR3 protein. The sample yields tens of thousands of distinct CDR3 sequences, roughly two thirds seen once. Co-extracted RNA and DNA came from about 20-30 mg of unsorted bulk tissue. The sequencing input was liver tumor tissue from sampling region 4. The subset here: tumor region T4, right-lateral pole. The source of these receptors is a man aged 35 to 55 with primary liver carcinoma and hepatitis B virus infection.

Concerning this clonotype itself: One end of the junction varies from germline; a read error may be responsible. In DNA, the CDR3 is TGTGCCAGTAGCACCCGGACTAGCGGGCTATACAATGAGCAGTTATTC. Its translation is CASSTRTSGLYNEQLF. The gene calls are TRBV11-3 and TRBJ2-1; 11 nucleotides agree with TRBD2. The CDR3 is made up of 16 amino acids. CDR1 and CDR2 from the germline V gene are SGHNT and YENEEA. Full variable domain (rest looked up from reference TRBV11-3 and TRBJ2-1): EAGVVQSPRYKIIEKKQPVAFWCNPISGHNTLYWYLQNLGQGPELLIRYENEEAVDDSQLPKDRFSAERLKGVDSTLKIQPAELGDSAVYLCASSTRTSGLYNEQLFGPGTRLTVL.

The gene calls are TRBV5-1 and TRBJ2-3; D is possibly TRBD2 (5 bases). Germline CDR1 is SGHRS and CDR2 is YFSETQ. Between the trimmed V and J ends, which lost 2 bases and 3 bases, there was a span of 10 bases. The CDR3 extends over 14 amino acids. CDR3 nucleotide sequence: TGCGCCAGCAGCTTCGGGGTGCATACAGATACGCAGTATTTT. Translating gives CASSFGVHTDTQYF.

On this clonotype: This may come from a read error, since a much larger clone is one base off. The CDR3 ends on some other residue instead of the conserved phenylalanine or tryptophan, so this is likely a read error. The gene calls are TRBV11-2 and TRBJ1-5; D is undetermined. The CDR3 is made up of 14 amino acids. Looked up from germline, CDR1 is SGHAT and CDR2 is FQNNGV. V lost 2 bases and J 7 bases, leaving 12 bases between the germline ends. The CDR3 protein is CASSLIGLGQPQHS. The CDR3 DNA follows: TGTGCCAGCAGCTTAATAGGGTTGGGACAGCCCCAGCATTCT.

Turning to this clonotype: Relative to the germline gene, one junction end is altered; a read error may explain this. This sequence joins TRBV6-2 or TRBV6-3 and TRBJ2-1; maybe TRBD2 (5 bases). From germline, CDR1 is MNHEY and CDR2 SVGEGT. This CDR3 comprises 16 residues. The CDR3 nucleotides are TGTACCAGCAGCGAGGTAGGGAGAAAACTTAGTGGTGAGCAGTTCTTC. As protein: CTSSEVGRKLSGEQFF.

In its sample, this clonotype was seen many times. This sequence joins TRBV6-1 and TRBJ1-5; no clear D gene. Germline CDR1 and CDR2: MNHNS and SASEGT. The CDR3 has 14 amino acids. V dropped 3 bases and J dropped 9 bases, with 15 bases sitting between them. The CDR3 nucleotides are TGTGCCAGCAGTGAGGCGAGGGAAAAGGCGCCCCAGCATTTT. Amino acids: CASSEAREKAPQHF.

The count of this clonotype is one. The genes are TRBV6-1 and TRBJ2-7, with D perhaps matching TRBD2 (5 bases). Germline CDR1 is MNHNS and CDR2 is SASEGT. The CDR3 totals 14 residues. Here the CDR3 reads CVSSEAADGYEQYF. The CDR3 bases are TGTGTTAGCAGTGAAGCGGCAGACGGCTACGAGCAGTACTTC.

About this clonotype: Given the absence of the conserved phenylalanine or tryptophan at the CDR3 end, a read error is likely. The V gene is TRBV4-2, the J gene TRBJ2-5, with 8 bases lining up with TRBD2. Looked up from germline, CDR1 is LGHNA and CDR2 is YNFKEQ. The CDR3 has 19 amino acids. The V and J ends lost 6 bases and 4 bases, in that order; junction bases with no gene match: 22. This CDR3 reads CASSPSWTSLAAFGETQYL. The CDR3 DNA sequence: TGTGCCAGCAGTCCCAGTTGGACTAGCCTAGCGGCCTTTGGAGAGACCCAGTACCTC.

The chain links TRBV6-1 to TRBJ2-3; TRBD1 matches 7 bases. Trimming at V came to 6 bases and at J to 2 bases, leaving 8 bases not matched to a gene. The germline V gene has CDR1 MNHNS and CDR2 SASEGT. The CDR3 extends over 15 amino acids. CDR3 DNA: TGTGCCAGCAGCGGAACAGGGGATTTCACAGATACGCAGTATTTT. Translated, it gives CASSGTGDFTDTQYF.

Of note for this clonotype: The conserved final phenylalanine or tryptophan is absent from the CDR3, which likely points to a read error. The rearrangement joins TRBV12-3 or TRBV12-4 to TRBJ2-3; 8 positions agree with TRBD2. CDR3 length: 14 residues. V shed 5 bases, J shed 4 bases, and the junction held 5 bases outside the gene matches. The CDR3 here is CASSPGTRPDTQYS. The DNA of the CDR3 is TGTGCCAGCAGTCCCGGGACTAGGCCAGATACGCAGTATTCA.

The CDR3 DNA reads TGTGCCATCGGTTACAATGGGGGCACTGAAGCTTTCTTT. Its protein product is CAIGYNGGTEAFF. The chain uses TRBV6-5 and TRBJ1-1, with D perhaps matching TRBD1 (5 bases). Germline V gene sequence: CDR1 MNHEY, CDR2 SVGAGI. Trimming shortened V by 10 bases and J by 4 bases, and 16 bases separated the two germline ends. The CDR3 length is 13 residues.

CDR3 sequence reads: CRVQRGTQETQYF. CDR3 nucleotides: TGCAGGGTTCAGCGAGGGACCCAAGAGACCCAGTACTTC. The rearrangement uses TRBV29-1 and TRBJ2-5; D assignment may be TRBD1 or TRBD2 (5 bases each). The CDR3 is 13 amino acids. Germline loops: CDR1 SQVTM, CDR2 ANQGSEA.

The chain recombines TRBV6-5 with TRBJ2-2, with a possible D match to TRBD2 (6 bases). Per the germline V gene, CDR1 is MNHEY and CDR2 is SVGAGI. The CDR3 totals 14 residues. V was shortened by 5 bases and J by 12 bases, with 19 bases between the two germline ends. The CDR3 DNA follows: TGTGCCAGCAGTCACTTGAGGAAACGGGAGAAGCTGTTTTTT. Its translation: CASSHLRKREKLFF.

On this clonotype itself: This may stem from a read error, because a much larger clone lies one nucleotide away. This sequence joins TRBV29-1 and TRBJ1-1, with 7 nucleotides matching TRBD1. Germline V lookup: CDR1 SQVTM, CDR2 ANQGSEA. The CDR3 spans 16 residues. DNA of the CDR3: TGCAGCGTTTCGACCGGACAGGAGGCGCTTAGCACTAAAGCTTTCTTT. Amino acid sequence: CSVSTGQEALSTKAFF.

By share of the sample, this clonotype is medium-sized. The chain combines TRBV11-2 with TRBJ1-1; D is unresolved. Deletions cut 1 base from V and 0 bases from J, with 9 bases between. The CDR3 is 15 residues long. Per the germline V gene, CDR1 is SGHAT and CDR2 is FQNNGV. The CDR3 is CASSLAPGMNTEAFF. Here the CDR3 DNA reads TGTGCCAGCAGCTTAGCGCCGGGCATGAACACTGAAGCTTTCTTT.

For this clonotype: Here the CDR3 omits its conserved ending phenylalanine or tryptophan, so a read error is the likely source. This chain uses TRBV12-3 or TRBV12-4 with TRBJ1-6; D remains unclear. This CDR3 has 12 residues. CDR3 region: CPSSLKNSPLHY. In DNA, the CDR3 is TGTCCCAGCAGCTTAAAGAATTCACCCCTCCACTAT.

The rearrangement links TRBV28 to TRBJ1-4; a weak D match, TRBD1 (5 bases). V was pared by 6 bases and J by 8 bases, with 7 bases between. The CDR3 is 11 residues long. The germline CDR1 and CDR2 sequences are MDHEN and SYDVKM. CDR3 nucleotides: TGTGCCAGCAGCCGGGGCGAAAAACTGTTTTTT. Its protein product is CASSRGEKLFF.

On this clonotype itself: The CDR3 does not end in the conserved phenylalanine or tryptophan, so this is likely a read error. The V gene is TRBV11-2, the J gene TRBJ2-5; 7 positions match TRBD2. The junction had 16 bases not matched to a gene; V was cut back by 1 base and J by 5 bases. The CDR3 consists of 18 residues. The germline CDR1 and CDR2 sequences are SGHAT and FQNNGV. DNA of the CDR3: TGTGCCAGCAGCTTAGCGAGACTAGCCCTGGGAAAAAATGAGACCCAGTACCTC. It specifies CASSLARLALGKNETQYL.

In its sample, this clonotype was seen once. At one boundary the junction diverges from the germline segment, which might be a read error. The chain employs TRBV7-8 and TRBJ1-6; 7 bases agree with TRBD1. Germline V gene sequence: CDR1 SGHVS, CDR2 FQNEAQ. The CDR3 length is 15 residues. The CDR3 protein is CASSSMGQSNSPLHF. CDR3 coding DNA: TGTGCCAGTAGCTCCATGGGACAGAGCAATTCACCCCTCCACTTT.

The chain joins TRBV29-1 to TRBJ2-7; possibly TRBD1 or TRBD2 for D (5 bases each). Per the germline V gene, CDR1 is SQVTM and CDR2 is ANQGSEA. Deletions cut 7 bases from V and 1 base from J, with 23 bases between. The CDR3 totals 16 residues. The CDR3 DNA reads TGCAGCGCCGTGACATCTGGGACCGGCACTTCCTACGAGCAGTACTTC. It is translated as CSAVTSGTGTSYEQYF.

This clonotype was seen many times. V gene TRBV6-6 combines with J gene TRBJ1-6, with 8 bases aligning to TRBD1. V shed 7 bases and J 9 bases; nucleotides not matched to a gene: 8. CDR1 MNHNY and CDR2 SVGAGI come from the germline V gene (reference sequence). This CDR3 contains 14 residues. The CDR3 reads CASTHTGGSSPLHF. The DNA of the CDR3 is TGTGCCAGCACCCACACAGGGGGAAGTTCACCCCTCCACTTT.

This clonotype was detected a few times. The chain combines TRBV20-1 with TRBJ2-5; D could derive from TRBD1 or TRBD2 (6 bases each). The V end was cut by 5 bases, the J end by 5 bases, with 15 bases between. Germline CDR1 DFQATT, CDR2 SNEGSKA (reference sequence). CDR3 length: 13 amino acids. CDR3 nucleotides: TGCAGTGCTCCAAGGGGGGTCGGGGAGACCCAGTACTTC. Protein sequence: CSAPRGVGETQYF.

This clonotype showed up just a few times. The chain links TRBV13 to TRBJ2-6, with D possibly being TRBD2 (7 bases). Trimming took 4 bases from V and 6 from J, leaving 16 bases between them. This CDR3 comprises 16 residues. The germline gives CDR1 PRHDT, CDR2 FYEKMQ (reference sequence). As DNA, the CDR3 is TGTGCCAGCAGCTCAGAGGGGGGGAATGAGGCCAACGTCCTGACTTTC. It is translated as CASSSEGGNEANVLTF.

As concerns this clonotype: A much larger clonotype is one base distant, so this may be a read error. V gene TRBV6-1 combines with J gene TRBJ1-1; TRBD1 matches at 9 bases. The CDR3 spans 12 residues. In germline, CDR1 is MNHNS, CDR2 SASEGT. The CDR3 is CASGTGWTESFF. As DNA, the CDR3 is TGTGCCAGCGGGACAGGGTGGACTGAATCTTTCTTT.